This passage covers 20 T cell receptor beta chains from one sample sequenced in a study of vaccination and CD4 T cells after COVID-19. Oncomine TCR Beta short-read sequencing was applied to DNA from cultured CD4+ T cells. TCRdb recomputed calls from the PCR reads with MiXCR, one row per CDR3 protein. The sample lists 23,000 or so distinct CDR3 sequences; around 70% were seen once. The treatment is: roughly 10-day PBMC culture with coronavirus spike peptide pools or control peptides (ViraFEST assay). The antigens of these receptors remain unknown. The input for sequencing was CD4+ T cells from blood, cultured in vitro, taken after SARS-CoV-2 vaccination. The receptors shown here come from a human donor who received a COVID-19 vaccine.

The chain joins TRBV30 to TRBJ2-5; possible D gene TRBD1, 6 bases. The CDR3 sequence is 13 residues long. Per the germline V gene, CDR1 is GTSNPN and CDR2 is SVGIG (reference sequence). With 4 bases removed from V and 5 bases from J, the gap between germline ends came to 14 bases. CDR3 sequence reads: CAWTRQARETQYF. CDR3 nucleotides: TGTGCCTGGACCCGACAGGCCCGCGAGACCCAGTACTTC.

The rearrangement joins TRBV4-2 to TRBJ2-3, with a tentative D call TRBD2 (6 bases). Per germline, CDR1 LGHNA and CDR2 YNFKEQ. CDR3 length equals 15 residues. The V and J ends lost 4 bases and 2 bases respectively, with 13 bases between them. The CDR3 here is CASSPEVGLTDTQYF. The CDR3 region has the DNA TGTGCCAGCAGCCCGGAGGTGGGACTCACAGATACGCAGTATTTT.

The chain has TRBV27 and TRBJ2-3; 12 bases line up with TRBD1. J lost 6 bases, V lost 2 bases, and 6 bases had no gene match. The CDR3 length is 16 residues. Germline-derived CDR1 and CDR2 are MNHEY and SMNVEV (reference sequence). CDR3 in DNA: TGTGCCAGCAGTTTAGGGACAGGGGGCTCTGGGGATACGCAGTATTTT. This sequence encodes CASSLGTGGSGDTQYF.

The chain employs TRBV19 and TRBJ2-3; D is possibly TRBD1 or TRBD2 (5 bases each). There are 16 residues in the CDR3. V was shortened by 7 bases and J by 2 bases, with 19 bases between the two germline ends. Per germline, CDR1 LNHDA and CDR2 SQIVND (reference sequence). The CDR3 sequence is CASTPVGVPDTDTQYF. The CDR3 nucleotides read TGTGCCAGTACCCCGGTGGGGGTTCCCGACACAGATACGCAGTATTTT.

The chain couples TRBV2 to TRBJ1-2; a possible D gene is TRBD1 (5 bases). CDR1 is SNHLY, CDR2 FYNNEI, per germline. The CDR3 is 13 residues long. Trimming removed 1 base from V and 5 bases from J, with 8 bases in between. CDR3 amino acids: CASSEGGTYGYTF. The CDR3 bases are TGTGCCAGCAGTGAAGGTGGGACGTATGGCTACACCTTC.

The chain joins TRBV2 to TRBJ1-2; D not resolved. The V end lost 4 bases, the J end lost 7 bases, and 10 bases lay between the germline ends. Germline values: CDR1 SNHLY, CDR2 FYNNEI. The CDR3 loop spans 12 amino acids. CDR3 sequence (DNA): TGTGCCAGCAGTGCGTTGGGTCGTGGCTACACCTTC. Protein: CASSALGRGYTF.

This clonotype appeared a few times. The chain employs TRBV20-1 and TRBJ2-3, with 11 nucleotides matching TRBD1. Germline CDR1 reads DFQATT; CDR2 reads SNEGSKA (reference sequence). The J segment lost 4 bases and the V segment lost 0 bases, leaving 6 bases of the junction unmatched. The CDR3 loop spans 16 amino acids. The CDR3 loop is CSARDGGQGDPDTQYF. The DNA for the CDR3 is TGCAGTGCTAGAGATGGGGGACAGGGGGACCCAGATACGCAGTATTTT.

The chain combines TRBV7-9 with TRBJ1-2; D possibly corresponds to TRBD1 (6 bases). V lost 2 bases and J 7 bases, leaving 14 bases between the germline ends. CDR3 length: 14 amino acids. From germline, CDR1 is SEHNR and CDR2 FQNEAQ (reference sequence). The chain's CDR3 is CASSLIDRIGGYTF. The CDR3 nucleotides read TGTGCCAGCAGCTTAATCGACAGGATAGGTGGCTACACCTTC. Supplemented by reference TRBV7-9 and TRBJ1-2, the full variable domain reads DTGVSQNPRHKITKRGQNVTFRCDPISEHNRLYWYRQTLGQGPEFLTYFQNEAQLEKSRLLSDRFSAERPKGSFSTLEIQRTEQGDSAMYLCASSLIDRIGGYTFGSGTRLTVV.

The chain is built from TRBV20-1 and TRBJ2-3, with D possibly being TRBD2 (5 bases). CDR1 and CDR2 from the germline V gene are DFQATT and SNEGSKA (reference sequence). The germline V and J ends were trimmed by 3 bases and 3 bases, with 10 bases remaining between them. CDR3 length equals 13 residues. The CDR3, as DNA: TGCAGTGCTAGGTCGCCGGGGACAGATACGCAGTATTTT. This sequence encodes CSARSPGTDTQYF.

This clonotype has more than one count but fewer than ten. This sequence joins TRBV6-2 or TRBV6-3 and TRBJ1-2, with 7 positions matching TRBD1. The CDR3 loop spans 14 amino acids. With V trimmed by 6 bases and J by 5 bases, 9 bases remained unmatched. Germline V gene lookup returns CDR1 MNHEY and CDR2 SVGEGT. The CDR3 loop reads CASREEGAGYGYTF. In DNA form, the CDR3 reads TGTGCCAGCAGGGAGGAGGGGGCCGGGTATGGCTACACCTTC.

The rearrangement uses TRBV10-3 and TRBJ2-1; 12 bases align to TRBD2. Germline values: CDR1 ENHRY, CDR2 SYGVKD. The V gene end was trimmed by 6 bases and the J gene end by 7 bases; junction bases not matched to a gene: 7. The CDR3 totals 15 residues. The CDR3 here is CAISPPSGGGNEQFF. The CDR3 DNA reads TGTGCCATCAGCCCCCCTAGCGGGGGGGGGAATGAGCAGTTCTTC.

The rearrangement joins TRBV7-9 to TRBJ1-1; the match to TRBD1 covers 8 bases. J lost 1 base, V lost 3 bases, and 7 bases had no gene match. The CDR3 is 16 residues long. The germline CDR1 and CDR2 sequences are SEHNR and FQNEAQ (reference sequence). The CDR3 DNA reads TGTGCCAGCAGCTTTAAGTTCGGGACAGGGAACACTGAAGCTTTCTTT. Translated, it gives CASSFKFGTGNTEAFF.

The chain combines TRBV10-3 with TRBJ2-3; the match to TRBD2 covers 7 bases. Germline lookup yields CDR1 ENHRY and CDR2 SYGVKD. With 5 bases clipped from V and 3 bases from J, the junction kept 14 bases outside the gene matches. This CDR3 is built from 17 residues. CDR3 residues: CAISKGRVAGTTDTQYF. Here the CDR3 DNA reads TGTGCCATCAGTAAGGGGAGGGTAGCGGGCACAACAGATACGCAGTATTTT.

The chain carries TRBV7-2 and TRBJ2-5; 9 nucleotides align to TRBD2. V dropped 1 base and J dropped 5; count of bases not matched to a gene: 8. CDR1 SGHTA and CDR2 FQGNSA come from the germline V gene. The CDR3 covers 16 residues. DNA for the CDR3: TGTGCCAGCAGCTTAGACCGTGCGGGGGGGTTCGAGACCCAGTACTTC. Residues: CASSLDRAGGFETQYF. Drawing the rest from reference TRBV7-2 and TRBJ2-5, the complete variable domain is GAGVSQSPSNKVTEKGKDVELRCDPISGHTALYWYRQSLGQGLEFLIYFQGNSAPDKSGLPSDRFSAERTGGSVSTLTIQRTQQEDSAVYLCASSLDRAGGFETQYFGPGTRLLVL.

The V call is TRBV19, the J call TRBJ1-2; 8 nucleotides match TRBD1. Germline assignment: CDR1 LNHDA and CDR2 SQIVND (reference sequence). The CDR3 runs to 15 residues. Germline trimming cut 3 bases from V and 4 bases from J; bases unmatched to any gene: 7. In nucleotides, the CDR3 is TGTGCCAGTAGTATGAGGACAGGGATCGCCTATGGCTACACCTTC. Protein: CASSMRTGIAYGYTF.

This clonotype has a handful of counts. V is TRBV7-8 and J is TRBJ1-1; TRBD1 is a possible D gene (5 bases). The CDR3 contains 13 residues. V dropped 7 bases and J dropped 1 base, with 10 bases sitting between them. Germline assignment: CDR1 SGHVS and CDR2 FQNEAQ. In DNA form, the CDR3 reads TGTGCCAGCAAGGGCAGGGCGAACACTGAAGCTTTCTTT. It encodes CASKGRANTEAFF.

Only a few counts were recorded for this clonotype. The chain couples TRBV7-8 to TRBJ1-2; 8 bases line up with TRBD1. In germline, CDR1 is SGHVS, CDR2 FQNEAQ. The length of the CDR3 is 15 residues. Trimming took 5 bases from V and 5 from J; bases not matched to a gene: 10. Written as DNA, the CDR3 is TGTGCCAGCAGCGGAAGGACAGGGTGGCATTATGGCTACACCTTC. Translated: CASSGRTGWHYGYTF. Drawing the rest from reference TRBV7-8 and TRBJ1-2, the complete variable domain is GAGVSQSPRYKVAKRGQDVALRCDPISGHVSLFWYQQALGQGPEFLTYFQNEAQLDKSGLPSDRFFAERPEGSVSTLKIQRTQQEDSAVYLCASSGRTGWHYGYTFGSGTRLTVV.

The CDR3 spells CASSPRPGGPLNEQFF. The CDR3, as DNA: TGTGCCAGCTCACCACGTCCGGGGGGGCCCTTAAATGAGCAGTTCTTC. The J gene is TRBJ2-1, the V gene TRBV18; the match to TRBD2 covers 8 bases. Germline CDR1 is KGHSH and CDR2 is LQKENI. V dropped 1 base and J dropped 7; count of bases not matched to a gene: 9. The CDR3 totals 16 residues.

This sequence joins TRBV27 and TRBJ1-2; 7 nucleotides align to TRBD1. Germline CDR1 reads MNHEY; CDR2 reads SMNVEV (reference sequence). The J segment lost 7 bases and the V segment lost 2 bases, leaving 7 bases of the junction unmatched. The CDR3 runs 14 residues. The CDR3: CASSLDPPGGGYTF. CDR3 bases: TGTGCCAGCAGTTTAGATCCCCCAGGGGGTGGCTACACCTTC.

The J gene is TRBJ2-7, the V gene TRBV5-1, with D hard to call. The ends were cut back, 0 bases at V and 0 bases at J, with 10 bases in the middle. The CDR3 has 15 residues. The germline V gene encodes CDR1 SGHRS and CDR2 YFSETQ. CDR3 sequence: CASSLVPITSYEQYF. The CDR3 region has the DNA TGCGCCAGCAGCTTGGTCCCAATTACCTCCTACGAGCAGTACTTC. The full variable domain, its missing parts supplied by reference TRBV5-1 and TRBJ2-7, is KAGVTQTPRYLIKTRGQQVTLSCSPISGHRSVSWYQQTPGQGLQFLFEYFSETQRNKGNFPGRFSGRQFSNSRSEMNVSTLELGDSALYLCASSLVPITSYEQYFGPGTRLTVT.